The 9 T cell receptor beta chains presented below share a single source sample, sequenced in a study of control samples from healthy donors and cancer patients. Clones were sequenced by immunoSEQ multiplex PCR, and TCRdb holds only the in-frame ones, with some missing. This sample has about 410,000 clones; 80% to 95% occur once, and the top ten carry around 6.8%. Sequencing was done on a sample of PBMCs. These receptor sequences come from a man in his forties with head and neck cancer.

The gene calls are TRBV9 and TRBJ2-2; D gene uncertain. There are 15 residues in the CDR3. Germline V gene sequence: CDR1 SGDLS, CDR2 YYNGEE. Trimming took off 4 bases at V and 4 bases at J, with 14 bases between the two ends. The CDR3 here is CASSSRSQSTGELFF. CDR3 bases: TGTGCCAGCAGCTCCAGAAGTCAGAGCACCGGGGAGCTGTTTTTT.

The chain couples TRBV5-4 to TRBJ2-7, with a possible D match to TRBD1 (6 bases). The V and J ends lost 1 base and 2 bases respectively, with 19 bases between them. Germline CDR1 is SGHNT and CDR2 is YYREEE (reference sequence). The CDR3 is 17 residues long. DNA of the CDR3: TGTGCCAGCAGCTTGCCCGGACAGCTAATTACTACCTACGAGCAGTACTTC. As protein: CASSLPGQLITTYEQYF.

The genes are TRBV25-1 and TRBJ2-1; D may be TRBD1 (5 bases). Germline lookup yields CDR1 MGHDK and CDR2 SYGVNS. Trimming cost V 1 base and J 10 bases, with 11 bases left between them. The CDR3 is 13 residues long. The CDR3 DNA reads as TGTGCCAGCAGTGAATCAAGGGGAAACGAGCAGTTCTTC. Protein sequence: CASSESRGNEQFF. Looking up the rest from reference TRBV25-1 and TRBJ2-1 gives the full variable domain: EADIYQTPRYLVIGTGKKITLECSQTMGHDKMYWYQQDPGMELHLIHYSYGVNSTEKGDLSSESTVSRIRTEHFPLTLESARPSHTSQYLCASSESRGNEQFFGPGTRLTVL.

The chain has TRBV9 and TRBJ1-2; D is perhaps TRBD1 (5 bases). CDR3 length: 14 amino acids. Trimming stripped 6 bases from V and 8 bases from J, with 20 bases between. Germline CDR1 is SGDLS and CDR2 is YYNGEE. Here the CDR3 reads CASTPPGRGVGYTF. The CDR3 nucleotides are TGTGCCAGCACCCCTCCGGGACGCGGAGTAGGCTACACCTTC.

V is TRBV4-2 and J is TRBJ2-3, with 7 positions matching TRBD2. The CDR3 is made up of 19 amino acids. V lost 0 bases, J lost 0 bases, and 12 bases stayed unmatched. Germline CDR1 is LGHNA and CDR2 is YNFKEQ. CDR3 in amino acids: CASSQDHSAASGSTDTQYF. The CDR3, as DNA: TGTGCCAGCAGCCAAGATCATTCCGCGGCTAGCGGTAGCACAGATACGCAGTATTTT.

The V and J genes are TRBV4-1 and TRBJ2-2; TRBD2 matches at 13 bases. Germline V lookup: CDR1 MGHRA, CDR2 YSYEKL. The CDR3 runs 17 residues. V was pared by 1 base and J by 3 bases, with 2 bases of the junction left unmatched. The CDR3 coding sequence is TGCGCCAGCAGCCAAGGCGGACTAGCGGGGGACACCGGGGAGCTGTTTTTT. It translates to CASSQGGLAGDTGELFF.

The chain joins TRBV28 to TRBJ2-7; 11 positions agree with TRBD1. The germline V gene has CDR1 MDHEN and CDR2 SYDVKM. This CDR3 contains 14 residues. The V segment lost 10 bases and the J segment 3 bases; nucleotides outside the gene matches: 8. The CDR3 coding sequence is TGTGCCACGCGCGGGGGGACAGGGGGCTACGAGCAGTACTTC. Protein product: CATRGGTGGYEQYF.

The J gene is TRBJ2-6, the V gene TRBV7-9; TRBD1 agrees at 10 bases. With V trimmed by 5 bases and J by 11 bases, 9 bases remained unmatched. Per germline, CDR1 SEHNR and CDR2 FQNEAQ (reference sequence). The CDR3 runs 15 residues. CDR3 residues: CASSPPGQGKYVLTF. In nucleotides, the CDR3 is TGTGCCAGCAGCCCCCCGGGACAGGGGAAATACGTCCTGACTTTC.

The V gene is TRBV14, the J gene TRBJ2-7; D possibly matches TRBD1 or TRBD2 (5 bases each). CDR3 length: 15 amino acids. Trimming took 1 base from V and 5 from J, leaving 15 bases between them. Looked up from germline, CDR1 is SGHDN and CDR2 is FVKESK. CDR3 sequence reads: CASSQAPGPYDEQYF. CDR3 sequence (DNA): TGTGCCAGCAGCCAAGCTCCGGGACCCTATGACGAGCAGTACTTC.